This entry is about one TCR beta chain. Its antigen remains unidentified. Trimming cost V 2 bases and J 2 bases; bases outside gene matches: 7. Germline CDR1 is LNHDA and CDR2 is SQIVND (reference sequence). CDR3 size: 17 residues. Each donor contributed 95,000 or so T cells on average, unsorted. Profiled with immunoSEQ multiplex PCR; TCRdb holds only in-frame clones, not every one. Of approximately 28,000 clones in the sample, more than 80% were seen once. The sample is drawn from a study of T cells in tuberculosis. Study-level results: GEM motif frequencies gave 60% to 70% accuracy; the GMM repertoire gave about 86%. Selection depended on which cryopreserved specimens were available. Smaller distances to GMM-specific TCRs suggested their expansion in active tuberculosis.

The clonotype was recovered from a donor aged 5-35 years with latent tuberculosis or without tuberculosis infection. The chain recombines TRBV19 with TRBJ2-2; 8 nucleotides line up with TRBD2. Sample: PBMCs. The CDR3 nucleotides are TGTGCCAGTAGTATACTAGCGGGCGTGGGAAACACCGGGGAGCTGTTTTTT. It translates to CASSILAGVGNTGELFF. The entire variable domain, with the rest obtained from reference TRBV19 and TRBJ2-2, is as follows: DGGITQSPKYLFRKEGQNVTLSCEQNLNHDAMYWYRQDPGQGLRLIYYSQIVNDFQKGDIAEGYSVSREKKESFPLTVTSAQKNPTAFYLCASSILAGVGNTGELFFGEGSRLTVL.